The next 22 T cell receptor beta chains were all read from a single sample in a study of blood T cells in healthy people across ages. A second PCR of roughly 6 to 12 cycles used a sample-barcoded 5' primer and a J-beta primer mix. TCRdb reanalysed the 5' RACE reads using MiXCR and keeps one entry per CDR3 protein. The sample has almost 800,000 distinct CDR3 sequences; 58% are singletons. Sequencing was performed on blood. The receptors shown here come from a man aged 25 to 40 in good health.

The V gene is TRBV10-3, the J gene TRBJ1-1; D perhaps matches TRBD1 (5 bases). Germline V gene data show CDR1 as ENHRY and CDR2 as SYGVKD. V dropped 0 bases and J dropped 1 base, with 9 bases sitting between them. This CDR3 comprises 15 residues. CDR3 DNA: TGTGCCATCAGTGAGTCGCCCGACAGGAACACTGAAGCTTTCTTT. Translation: CAISESPDRNTEAFF.

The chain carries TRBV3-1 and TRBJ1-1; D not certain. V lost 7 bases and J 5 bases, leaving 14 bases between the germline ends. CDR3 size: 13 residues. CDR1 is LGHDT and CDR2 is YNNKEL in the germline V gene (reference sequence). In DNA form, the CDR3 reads TGTGCCAGCAAGGGAATTTCCGGGACTGAAGCTTTCTTT. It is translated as CASKGISGTEAFF.

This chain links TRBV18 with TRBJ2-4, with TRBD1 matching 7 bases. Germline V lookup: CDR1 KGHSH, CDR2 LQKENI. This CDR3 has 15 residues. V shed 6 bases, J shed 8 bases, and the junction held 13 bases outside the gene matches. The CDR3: CASSRRQGEGDIQYF. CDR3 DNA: TGTGCCAGCTCGCGGAGACAGGGAGAGGGAGACATTCAGTACTTC.

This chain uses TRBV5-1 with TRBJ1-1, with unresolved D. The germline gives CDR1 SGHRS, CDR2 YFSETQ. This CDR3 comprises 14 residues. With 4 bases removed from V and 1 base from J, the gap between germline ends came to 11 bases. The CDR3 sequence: CASSVGQENTEAFF. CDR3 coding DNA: TGCGCCAGCAGCGTCGGTCAGGAGAACACTGAAGCTTTCTTT.

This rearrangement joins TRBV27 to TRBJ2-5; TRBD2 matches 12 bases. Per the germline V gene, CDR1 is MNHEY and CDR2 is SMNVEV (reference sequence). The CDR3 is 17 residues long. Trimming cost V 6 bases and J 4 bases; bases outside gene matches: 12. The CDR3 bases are TGTGCCAGCAGGCCACAACTTCGACTAGCGGGGGCAGAGACCCAGTACTTC. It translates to CASRPQLRLAGAETQYF.

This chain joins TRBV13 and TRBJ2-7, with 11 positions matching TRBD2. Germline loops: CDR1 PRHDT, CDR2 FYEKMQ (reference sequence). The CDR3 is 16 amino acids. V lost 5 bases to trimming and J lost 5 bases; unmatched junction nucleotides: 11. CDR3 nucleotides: TGTGCCAGCAGCCCACGACTAGCGGGGCATCGGGACGAGCAGTACTTC. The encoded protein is CASSPRLAGHRDEQYF.

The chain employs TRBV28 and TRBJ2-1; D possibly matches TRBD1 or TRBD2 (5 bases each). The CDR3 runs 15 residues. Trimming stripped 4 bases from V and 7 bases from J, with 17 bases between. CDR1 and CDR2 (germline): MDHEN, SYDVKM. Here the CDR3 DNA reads TGTGCCAGCAGTTCCCCTTGGCAGGGAGCGAATGAGCAGTTCTTC. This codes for CASSSPWQGANEQFF.

CDR3 DNA: TGTGCCAGCAGCTTAGGCGGGCTCCACAATGAGCAGTTCTTC. This encodes CASSLGGLHNEQFF. This chain links TRBV7-9 with TRBJ2-1, with D tentatively TRBD2 (5 bases). This CDR3 has 14 residues. Germline V CDR1 and CDR2: SEHNR, FQNEAQ (reference sequence). The V gene lost 1 base and the J gene lost 5 bases, with 9 bases spanning the gap.

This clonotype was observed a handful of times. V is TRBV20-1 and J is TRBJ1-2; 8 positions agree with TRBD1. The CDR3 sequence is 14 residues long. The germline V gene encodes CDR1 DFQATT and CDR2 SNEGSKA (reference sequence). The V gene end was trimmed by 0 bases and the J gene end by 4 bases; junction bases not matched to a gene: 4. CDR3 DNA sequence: TGCAGTGCTAGAGAGTCAGGGGGCGCCTATGGCTACACCTTC. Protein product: CSARESGGAYGYTF.

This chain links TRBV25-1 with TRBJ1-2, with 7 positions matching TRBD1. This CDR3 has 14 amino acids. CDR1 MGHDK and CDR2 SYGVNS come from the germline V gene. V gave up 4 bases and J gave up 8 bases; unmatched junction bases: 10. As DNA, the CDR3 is TGTGCCAGCAGTGTCGGATTCGGGGGACAGGGCTACACCTTC. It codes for CASSVGFGGQGYTF.

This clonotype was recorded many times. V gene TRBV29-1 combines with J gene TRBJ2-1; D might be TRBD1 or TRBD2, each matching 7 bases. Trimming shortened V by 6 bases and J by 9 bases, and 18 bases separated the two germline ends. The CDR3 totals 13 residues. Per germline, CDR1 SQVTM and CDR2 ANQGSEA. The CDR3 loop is CSVVDRPGGEQFF. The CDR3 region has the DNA TGCAGCGTCGTGGACAGGCCGGGAGGTGAGCAGTTCTTC.

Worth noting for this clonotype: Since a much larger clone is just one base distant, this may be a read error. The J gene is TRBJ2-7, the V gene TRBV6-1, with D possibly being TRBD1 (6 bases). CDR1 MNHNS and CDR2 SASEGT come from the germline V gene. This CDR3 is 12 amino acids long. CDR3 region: CAGSETGWEQYF. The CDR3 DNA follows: TGTGCCGGCAGTGAAACAGGGTGGGAGCAGTACTTC.

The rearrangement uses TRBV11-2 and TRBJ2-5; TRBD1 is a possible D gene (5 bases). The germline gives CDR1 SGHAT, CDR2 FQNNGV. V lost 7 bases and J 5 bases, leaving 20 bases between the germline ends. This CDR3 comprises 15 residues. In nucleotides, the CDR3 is TGTGCCAGCACCCAACGGGCAGGGATACTGGAGACCCAGTACTTC. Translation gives CASTQRAGILETQYF.

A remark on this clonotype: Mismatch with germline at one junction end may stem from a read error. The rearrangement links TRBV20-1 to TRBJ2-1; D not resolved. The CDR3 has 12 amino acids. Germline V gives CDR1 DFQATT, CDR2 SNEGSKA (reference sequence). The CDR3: CSASTEYNGQFF. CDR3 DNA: TGCAGTGCTAGTACCGAATACAATGGGCAGTTCTTC.

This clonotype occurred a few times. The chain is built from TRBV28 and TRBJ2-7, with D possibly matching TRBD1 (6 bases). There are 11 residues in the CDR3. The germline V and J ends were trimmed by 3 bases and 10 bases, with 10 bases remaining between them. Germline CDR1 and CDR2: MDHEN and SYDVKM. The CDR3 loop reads CASSLWTVQYF. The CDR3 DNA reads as TGTGCCAGCAGTTTGTGGACAGTTCAGTACTTC.

The CDR3 sequence: CSASLPGTGEKETQYF. The CDR3 DNA is TGCAGTGCTAGTTTGCCCGGGACAGGGGAGAAAGAGACCCAGTACTTC. The chain is built from TRBV20-1 and TRBJ2-7, with 10 positions matching TRBD1. The closer fit of TRBJ2-5 to the DNA end suggests the J call may be wrong. The CDR3 contains 16 residues. From germline, CDR1 is DFQATT and CDR2 SNEGSKA (reference sequence).

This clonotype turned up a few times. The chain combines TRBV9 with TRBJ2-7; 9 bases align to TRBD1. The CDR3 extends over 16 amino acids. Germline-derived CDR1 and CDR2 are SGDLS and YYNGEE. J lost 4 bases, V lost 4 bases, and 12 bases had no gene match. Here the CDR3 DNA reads TGTGCCAGCAGCCACGGGCCGGGACAGGGTAGATACGAGCAGTACTTC. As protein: CASSHGPGQGRYEQYF.

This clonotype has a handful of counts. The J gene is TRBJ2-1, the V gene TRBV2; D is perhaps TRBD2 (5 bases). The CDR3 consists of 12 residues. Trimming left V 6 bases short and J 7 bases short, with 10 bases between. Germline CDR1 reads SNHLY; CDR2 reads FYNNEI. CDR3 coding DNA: TGTGCCAGCAGGAAGGAGGTAAATGAGCAGTTCTTC. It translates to CASRKEVNEQFF.

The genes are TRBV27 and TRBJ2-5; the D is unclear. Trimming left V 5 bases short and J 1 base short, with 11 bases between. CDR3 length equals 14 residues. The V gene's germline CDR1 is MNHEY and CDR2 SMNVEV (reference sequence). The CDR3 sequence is CASSPWVGQETQYF. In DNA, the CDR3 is TGTGCCAGCAGTCCGTGGGTAGGCCAAGAGACCCAGTACTTC.

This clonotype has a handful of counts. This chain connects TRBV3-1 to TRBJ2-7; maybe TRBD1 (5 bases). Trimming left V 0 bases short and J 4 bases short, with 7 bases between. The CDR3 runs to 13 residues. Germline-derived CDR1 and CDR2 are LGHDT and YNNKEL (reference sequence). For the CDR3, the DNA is TGTGCCAGCAGCCAAGATGGGGCATACGAGCAGTACTTC. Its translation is CASSQDGAYEQYF.

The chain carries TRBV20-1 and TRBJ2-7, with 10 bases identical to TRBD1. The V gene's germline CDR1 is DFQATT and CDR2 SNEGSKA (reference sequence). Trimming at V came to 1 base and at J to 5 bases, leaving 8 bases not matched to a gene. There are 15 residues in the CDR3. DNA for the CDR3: TGCAGTGCTAGAGTTCTCGACAGGGGGCTTAACGAGCAGTACTTC. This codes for CSARVLDRGLNEQYF.

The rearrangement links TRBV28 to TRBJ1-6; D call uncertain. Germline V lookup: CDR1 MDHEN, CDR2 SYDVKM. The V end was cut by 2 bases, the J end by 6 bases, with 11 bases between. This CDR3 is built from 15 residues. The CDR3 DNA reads TGTGCCAGCAGTTTAGGGCCCGGGTTTAATTCACCCCTCCACTTT. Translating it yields CASSLGPGFNSPLHF.